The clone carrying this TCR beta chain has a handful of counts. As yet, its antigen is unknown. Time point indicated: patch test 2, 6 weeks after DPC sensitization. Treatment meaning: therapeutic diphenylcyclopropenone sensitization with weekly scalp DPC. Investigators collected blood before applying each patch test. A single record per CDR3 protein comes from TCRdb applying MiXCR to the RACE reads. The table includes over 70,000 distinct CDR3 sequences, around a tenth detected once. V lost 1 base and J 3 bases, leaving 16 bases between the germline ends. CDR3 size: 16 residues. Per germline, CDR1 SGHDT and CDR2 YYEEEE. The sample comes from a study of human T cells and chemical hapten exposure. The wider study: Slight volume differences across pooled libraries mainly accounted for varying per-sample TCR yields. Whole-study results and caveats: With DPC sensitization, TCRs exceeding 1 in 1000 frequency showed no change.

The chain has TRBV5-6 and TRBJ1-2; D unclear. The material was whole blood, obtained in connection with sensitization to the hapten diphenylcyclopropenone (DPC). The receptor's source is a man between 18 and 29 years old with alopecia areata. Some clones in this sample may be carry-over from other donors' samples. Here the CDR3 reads CASSLYRLRGDYGYTF. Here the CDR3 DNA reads TGTGCCAGCAGCTTGTACCGCCTGCGGGGAGACTATGGCTACACCTTC. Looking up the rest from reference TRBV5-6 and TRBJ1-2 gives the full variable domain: DAGVTQSPTHLIKTRGQQVTLRCSPKSGHDTVSWYQQALGQGPQFIFQYYEEEERQRGNFPDRFSGHQFPNYSSELNVNALLLGDSALYLCASSLYRLRGDYGYTFGSGTRLTVV.